This TCR beta chain stems from a study of shared clonotypes between healthy human individuals. Study-wide findings and caveats: Clonotype sharing among donors was expected to depend on sequencing depth. What rarefaction showed was incomplete sorted-subset sequencing despite large depth. The study generally estimated greater richness for naive than memory subsets.

As regards this clone: What it binds is not known.

Naive CD8 cells lacked CD45RO and underwent positive selection for CCR7, leaving out terminally differentiated effector memory CD45RA+ cells. Original processing methods: ImmunoSEQ yielded junction-only sequences lacking quality scores, so filtering differed. The assay was immunoSEQ multiplex PCR, and TCRdb's table has in-frame clones only and misses some. V and J calls and clone size come straight from that table; D and trimming were deduced from the DNA. Of hundreds of thousands of clones listed, 98% are singletons. V shed 0 bases, J shed 2 bases, and the junction held 5 bases outside the gene matches. The CDR3 length is 15 residues. CDR1 and CDR2 from the germline V gene are SGHRS and YFSETQ.

This chain joins TRBV5-1 and TRBJ2-7; 7 bases fit TRBD1. The sequenced sample consisted of naive CD8+ T cells sorted from blood. This receptor was taken from a young man in good health. In DNA, the CDR3 is TGCGCCAGCAGCTTGGGACAGGGTAGCGCCTACGAGCAGTACTTC. It encodes CASSLGQGSAYEQYF.